This is a list of T cell receptor beta chains from one sample in a study of blood T cells in healthy people across ages. MiXCR, run by TCRdb on the 5' RACE reads, gives a single entry per CDR3 protein. The table has 650,000 to 900,000 distinct CDR3 sequences, less than 80% seen once. The sample comprised blood. The receptors come from a man aged 25 to 45 in good health. Each CDR3 is given with its conserved first and last residue. A D gene is named only where the DNA matches it firmly. Only some rows state a clone size, as once, few, many or a class for expanded clones.

>few|TRBJ2-1|TRBV6-5|TRBD1
TGTGCCAGCAGTCCCCGTGTAACAGGGGGATGGGAGCAGTTCTTC
CASSPRVTGGWEQFF
>NA|TRBJ2-1|TRBV9|NA
TGTGCCAGCAGCGAATTATTTGGTGAGCAGTTCTTC
CASSELFGEQFF
>NA|TRBJ2-6|TRBV4-3|NA
TGCGCCAGCAGCCAAGACGGACCAGGGTTGTTTGGGGCCAACGTCCTGACTTTC
CASSQDGPGLFGANVLTF
>many|TRBJ2-5|TRBV6-6|NA
TGTGCCAGCAGTTATAAAGACAGTGTGAAGACCCAGTACTTC
CASSYKDSVKTQYF
>NA|TRBJ2-1|TRBV24-1|NA
TGTGCCACCAGCCAGGAAGGGTTCAATGAGCAGTTCTTC
CATSQEGFNEQFF
>few|TRBJ2-1|TRBV5-1|TRBD2
TGCGCCAGCAGCTTGGACGGGGGGATAACCTACAATGAGCAGTTCTTC
CASSLDGGITYNEQFF
>NA|TRBJ1-4|TRBV29-1|NA
TGCAGCGGGAAACTAGGGGGATCGGCGGATGAAAAACTGTTTTTT
CSGKLGGSADEKLFF
>once|TRBJ2-1|TRBV14|TRBD2
TGTGCCAGCAGCCAAGACGGGGGGTGGAGCTCCTACAATGAGCAGTTCTTC
CASSQDGGWSSYNEQFF
>NA|TRBJ2-7|TRBV6-4|NA
TGTGCCAGCAGTGACTACGCCTGGACAGTGTACGAGCAGTACTTC
CASSDYAWTVYEQYF
>NA|TRBJ2-3|TRBV6-5|NA
TGTGCCAGCAGTTACTCCCAGGTTACAGATACGCAGTATTTT
CASSYSQVTDTQYF
>NA|TRBJ2-4|TRBV7-3|TRBD2
TGTGCCAGCAGCCTCGGGGTAGCGGGGGCCCTAGCCAAAAACATTCAGTACTTC
CASSLGVAGALAKNIQYF
>once|TRBJ1-2|TRBV20-1|NA
TGCAGTGCTAGAGGGACAACTAACTATGGCTACACCTTC
CSARGTTNYGYTF
>NA|TRBJ1-1|TRBV20-1|NA
TGCAGTGCTCGAAGGGCGGGCACCCACACTGAAGCTTTCTTT
CSARRAGTHTEAFF
>NA|TRBJ1-4|TRBV3-1|NA
TGTGCCAGCAGCCGTAGGACACCTCTCAATGAAAAACTGTTTTTT
CASSRRTPLNEKLFF
>NA|TRBJ2-1|TRBV9|NA
TGTGCCAGCGCGAGGGGGGGCTCCTACAATGAGCAGTTCTTC
CASARGGSYNEQFF
>few|TRBJ1-6|TRBV7-3|NA
TGTGCCAGCAGCTTAACGGCCCGGGGTTCGTCCCTCCACTTT
CASSLTARGSSLHF
>few|TRBJ1-1|TRBV12-3/TRBV12-4|TRBD1
TGTGCCAGCAGTTTAGGGGCAGGGGGGGGCACTGAAGCTTTCTTT
CASSLGAGGGTEAFF
>NA|TRBJ2-2|TRBV6-1|TRBD2
TGTGCCAGCAGTGAGGGGCCCGGGAGGCACACCGGGGAGCTGTTTTTT
CASSEGPGRHTGELFF
>NA|TRBJ2-1|TRBV7-2|TRBD2
TGTGCCAGCAGAACGACTAGCGGGGGGGCATATGAGCAGTTCTTC
CASRTTSGGAYEQFF
>NA|TRBJ2-5|TRBV4-2|NA
TGTGCCAGCAGCGCGCCGGGTCAATCGGGGGAGACCCAGTACTTC
CASSAPGQSGETQYF
>many|TRBJ2-3|TRBV18|NA
TGTGCCAGCTCACGGTTGTCCGATACGCAGTATTTT
CASSRLSDTQYF
>NA|TRBJ2-1|TRBV4-3|NA
TGCGCCAGCAGCCCCCTTGGGCAGGGGGGCTACAACAATGAGCAGTTCTTC
CASSPLGQGGYNNEQFF
>NA|TRBJ2-1|TRBV3-1|TRBD1
TGTGCCAGCAGCGGGGGACAGGGGGCGAGGAATGAGCAGTTCTTC
CASSGGQGARNEQFF
>NA|TRBJ2-7|TRBV7-2|NA
TGTGCCAGCAGCTTATCCTCGGGGACCGCTAGCTCCTACGAGCAGTACTTC
CASSLSSGTASSYEQYF
>NA|TRBJ2-2|TRBV20-1|NA
TGCAGTGCTAGGAACCTTGCGAACACCGGGGAGCTGTTTTTT
CSARNLANTGELFF
>NA|TRBJ2-3|TRBV4-3|TRBD2
TGCGACAGCAGCCAAGATGGTAGTAGCGGGGGAACCACAGATACGCAGTATTTT
CDSSQDGSSGGTTDTQYF
>few|TRBJ2-3|TRBV12-3/TRBV12-4|TRBD2
TGTGCCAGCAGTTTAGCCAGCCTAGCGGGGAGCACAGATACGCAGTATTTT
CASSLASLAGSTDTQYF
>once|TRBJ1-2|TRBV2|NA
TGTGCCAGCCCATCTCCCAACTATGGCTACACCTTC
CASPSPNYGYTF
>once|TRBJ2-3|TRBV25-1|NA
TGTGCCAGCAGTGGGACCGGGGGAGATACGCAGTATTTT
CASSGTGGDTQYF
>NA|TRBJ2-5|TRBV7-2|NA
TGTGCCAGCAGCTTAAGAAGAACGCAAGAGACCCAGTACTTC
CASSLRRTQETQYF
>NA|TRBJ2-7|TRBV7-2|NA
TGTGCCAGCAGCCCGGGGGACGGAGCCTACGAGCAGTACTTC
CASSPGDGAYEQYF
>once|TRBJ2-7|TRBV6-2/TRBV6-3|TRBD1
TGTGCCAGCAGACGGACAGGGGAGACCAACGAGCAGTACTTC
CASRRTGETNEQYF
>NA|TRBJ2-1|TRBV28|TRBD2
TGTGCCAGCACTAGCGGGGGTTGGGGTGAGCAGTTCTTC
CASTSGGWGEQFF
>many|TRBJ2-5|TRBV7-2|NA
TGTGCCAGCAGCTTAGGCCGGGGGCGAGAGACCCAGTACTTC
CASSLGRGRETQYF
>NA|TRBJ2-2|TRBV7-2|TRBD2
TGTGCCAGCAGCTTTCTAGCGGGAGACCCGCAGAACACCGGGGAGCTGTTTTTT
CASSFLAGDPQNTGELFF
>few|TRBJ2-1|TRBV11-2|NA
TGTGCCAGCAGCTTAGTTGGGTCGAGGTACAATGAGCAGTTCTTC
CASSLVGSRYNEQFF
>NA|TRBJ2-3|TRBV6-1|NA
TGTGCCAGCAGCGACTGGGACGGAGACGGAACTAGCACAGATACGCAGTATTTT
CASSDWDGDGTSTDTQYF
>NA|TRBJ1-2|TRBV2|NA
TGTGCCAGCAGTGAAGGGGCAGCAGCTAACTATGGCTACACCTTC
CASSEGAAANYGYTF
>NA|TRBJ2-5|TRBV9|NA
TGTGCCAGCAGCGTAAGGGGGGCGCGTGGAGAGACCCAGTACTTC
CASSVRGARGETQYF
>NA|TRBJ2-7|TRBV4-2|TRBD1
TGTGCCAGCAGCCAAGAGTGGGGGCCCTGGACAGGGAACGAGCAGTACTTC
CASSQEWGPWTGNEQYF
>NA|TRBJ2-7|TRBV6-6|TRBD1
TGTGCCAGCAGTTACGACAGGGGCACAACCTACGAGCAGTACTTC
CASSYDRGTTYEQYF
>NA|TRBJ2-5|TRBV6-6|NA
TGTGCCAGCAGTTACGTTTCAGGCCAAGAGACCCAGTACTTC
CASSYVSGQETQYF
>NA|TRBJ2-3|TRBV6-2/TRBV6-3|NA
TGTGCCAGCAGTTACGGGGCGATAGATACGCAGTATTTT
CASSYGAIDTQYF
>NA|TRBJ2-7|TRBV14|NA
TGTGCCAGCAGCCCTCGGACGGCGGGCGAGCAGTACTTC
CASSPRTAGEQYF
>NA|TRBJ1-1|TRBV20-1|NA
TGCAGTGCTAGAGTAGGGGGTGGCACTGAAGCTTTCTTT
CSARVGGGTEAFF
>NA|TRBJ1-1|TRBV7-6|NA
TGTGCCAGCAGCTTACAATGGGACACTGAAGCTTTCTTT
CASSLQWDTEAFF
>NA|TRBJ2-5|TRBV10-3|NA
TGTGCCATCAGTTGGGAGCCCCTGGAGACCCAGTACTTC
CAISWEPLETQYF
>once|TRBJ1-6|TRBV6-2/TRBV6-3|NA
TGTGCCAGCAGTTACGAGAATTCACCCCTCCACTTT
CASSYENSPLHF
>NA|TRBJ2-1|TRBV12-3/TRBV12-4|NA
TGTGCCAGCAGTCCGGCGGGCATGAGCTCCTACAATGAGCAGTTCTTC
CASSPAGMSSYNEQFF
>few|TRBJ2-7|TRBV6-5|TRBD2
TGTGCCAGCAGTTACTCGGGACTAGGGGACGAGCAGTACTTC
CASSYSGLGDEQYF
>once|TRBJ2-5|TRBV3-1|NA
TGTGCCAGCAGCCCCGGGACCCATCAAGAGACCCAGTACTTC
CASSPGTHQETQYF
>NA|TRBJ2-1|TRBV5-1|NA
TGCGCCAGCAGCCCTCTTAACGGGGGCCGGGATGAGCAGTTCTTC
CASSPLNGGRDEQFF
>NA|TRBJ2-1|TRBV15|TRBD1
TGTGCCACCAGCAGGGATAGGGGGCAAGAGACCCAGTTCTTC
CATSRDRGQETQFF
>NA|TRBJ1-5|TRBV6-1|NA
TGTGCCAGCAGCCTGGACGGATTAAATCAGCCCCAGCATTTT
CASSLDGLNQPQHF